A selection of T cell receptor beta chains follows, all from one sample in a study of T cell responses to AZD1222 COVID-19 vaccine. The table came from immunoSEQ multiplex PCR; TCRdb's copy has only in-frame clones and leaves some out. The sample holds about 170,000 clones; about 87% are singletons and the top ten take about 4.1%. Material: peripheral blood, obtained 28 days after the second dose of the MenACWY control vaccine. These receptors were taken from an adult who received the MenACWY meningococcal vaccine as a control. The CDR3 runs from the conserved cysteine through the conserved F or W. The D gene is left open where the match is weak. Clone size appears in some rows only: once, few, many, or a class for an expanded clone.

v_gene: TRBV28; j_gene: TRBJ1-4; len: 14; d_gene: .; abundance: .; CDR3nt: TGTGCCAGCAGTCCGGGGGCTTTCAGGGAAAAACTGTTTTTT; CDR3aa: CASSPGAFREKLFF
v_gene: TRBV21-1; j_gene: TRBJ2-2; len: 21; d_gene: .; abundance: .; CDR3nt: TGTGCCAGCAGCAAAGCTTTCCAGGGCCGGGGAGGTACCAATTTGGCCGGGGAGCTGTTTTTT; CDR3aa: CASSKAFQGRGGTNLAGELFF
v_gene: TRBV6-2/TRBV6-3; j_gene: TRBJ1-2; len: 17; d_gene: .; abundance: .; CDR3nt: TGTGCCAGCAGTTACTCGATGGGCAGGGCCGCTAACTATGGCTACACCTTC; CDR3aa: CASSYSMGRAANYGYTF
v_gene: TRBV5-1; j_gene: TRBJ2-1; len: 17; d_gene: .; abundance: .; CDR3nt: TGCGCCAGCAGCTGGGGGGTCCAAGGGAGCTCCTACAATGAGCAGTTCTTC; CDR3aa: CASSWGVQGSSYNEQFF
v_gene: TRBV7-2; j_gene: TRBJ2-7; len: 14; d_gene: .; abundance: .; CDR3nt: TGTGCCAGCAGCTTAGTTCAGGCTGTCGCCGAGCAGTACTTC; CDR3aa: CASSLVQAVAEQYF
v_gene: TRBV28; j_gene: TRBJ2-1; len: 14; d_gene: .; abundance: .; CDR3nt: TGTGCCACTGTTACCGGACAGTTTAACAATGAGCAGTTCTTC; CDR3aa: CATVTGQFNNEQFF
v_gene: TRBV18; j_gene: TRBJ1-2; len: 14; d_gene: .; abundance: .; CDR3nt: TGTGCCAGCTCACCATCAGAGATTAACTATGGCTACACCTTC; CDR3aa: CASSPSEINYGYTF
v_gene: TRBV4-3; j_gene: TRBJ1-2; len: 16; d_gene: TRBD1; abundance: once; CDR3nt: TGCGCCAGCAGCTCCGGGACAGGGGGAAATGTTTATGGCTACACCTTC; CDR3aa: CASSSGTGGNVYGYTF
v_gene: TRBV6-5; j_gene: TRBJ2-7; len: 14; d_gene: .; abundance: .; CDR3nt: TGTGCCAGCAGTTACGGGACCCCCGTCTACGAGCAGTACTTC; CDR3aa: CASSYGTPVYEQYF
v_gene: TRBV4-1; j_gene: TRBJ1-4; len: 15; d_gene: .; abundance: .; CDR3nt: TGCGCCAGCAGCCGAGCAGGAACAACTAATGAAAAACTGTTTTTT; CDR3aa: CASSRAGTTNEKLFF
v_gene: TRBV19; j_gene: TRBJ1-2; len: 14; d_gene: .; abundance: once; CDR3nt: TGTGCCAGTAGAGAAACCCGGGATTCCGCTGGCTACACCTTC; CDR3aa: CASRETRDSAGYTF
v_gene: TRBV28; j_gene: TRBJ2-7; len: 13; d_gene: .; abundance: .; CDR3nt: TGTGCCAGCAGTTTGAGTAGCCGCTACGAGCAGTACTTC; CDR3aa: CASSLSSRYEQYF
v_gene: TRBV15; j_gene: TRBJ2-7; len: 17; d_gene: .; abundance: .; CDR3nt: TGTGCCACCAGCAGAGATTGGTTCGGCGGCCGGGCCTACGAGCAGTACTTC; CDR3aa: CATSRDWFGGRAYEQYF
v_gene: TRBV10-3; j_gene: TRBJ1-2; len: 14; d_gene: .; abundance: few; CDR3nt: TGTGCCATCAGTGTGGGGGGCGGCAACTATGGCTACACCTTC; CDR3aa: CAISVGGGNYGYTF
v_gene: TRBV4-1; j_gene: TRBJ2-5; len: 15; d_gene: .; abundance: .; CDR3nt: TGCGCCAGCAGCAGAGTCTCGCAGGGCGAAGAGACCCAGTACTTC; CDR3aa: CASSRVSQGEETQYF
v_gene: TRBV9; j_gene: TRBJ2-7; len: 15; d_gene: .; abundance: .; CDR3nt: TGTGCCAGCAGCGTCGGAGCCAGGGCATCCTACGAGCAGTACTTC; CDR3aa: CASSVGARASYEQYF
v_gene: TRBV7-9; j_gene: TRBJ1-4; len: 14; d_gene: .; abundance: .; CDR3nt: TGTGCCAGCAGCTTCCTCGGGGAGGAGGAAAAACTGTTTTTT; CDR3aa: CASSFLGEEEKLFF
v_gene: TRBV18; j_gene: TRBJ1-1; len: 15; d_gene: .; abundance: few; CDR3nt: TGTGCCAGCTCAGACAGCAGGCACTCAAACACTGAAGCTTTCTTT; CDR3aa: CASSDSRHSNTEAFF
v_gene: TRBV27; j_gene: TRBJ2-1; len: 13; d_gene: .; abundance: .; CDR3nt: TGTGCCAGCAGTGGACAGCTCTACAATGAGCAGTTCTTC; CDR3aa: CASSGQLYNEQFF
v_gene: TRBV6-5; j_gene: TRBJ2-7; len: 15; d_gene: TRBD2; abundance: .; CDR3nt: TGTGCCAGCAGTTACTCTTTAGCGGGAGCCGGCGAGCAGTACTTC; CDR3aa: CASSYSLAGAGEQYF
v_gene: TRBV27; j_gene: TRBJ1-3; len: 16; d_gene: .; abundance: .; CDR3nt: TGTGCCAGCAGGGCGGGAGGCCCGATCTCTGGAAACACCATATATTTT; CDR3aa: CASRAGGPISGNTIYF
v_gene: TRBV30; j_gene: TRBJ1-1; len: 13; d_gene: TRBD1; abundance: .; CDR3nt: TGTGCCTGGGCGACAGGGCTCAACACTGAAGCTTTCTTT; CDR3aa: CAWATGLNTEAFF
v_gene: TRBV11-2; j_gene: TRBJ2-7; len: 15; d_gene: .; abundance: .; CDR3nt: TGTGCCAGCAGTACACCAAGGGACCGTTCCTACGAGCAGTACTTC; CDR3aa: CASSTPRDRSYEQYF
v_gene: TRBV6-5; j_gene: TRBJ2-3; len: 14; d_gene: TRBD1; abundance: .; CDR3nt: TGTGCCAGTAAGACAGGGGTGAGCACAGATACGCAGTATTTT; CDR3aa: CASKTGVSTDTQYF
v_gene: TRBV6-2/TRBV6-3; j_gene: TRBJ1-2; len: 12; d_gene: .; abundance: .; CDR3nt: TGTGCCAGCAGCTTGACAGATAATGGCTACACCTTC; CDR3aa: CASSLTDNGYTF
v_gene: TRBV5-4; j_gene: TRBJ2-3; len: 15; d_gene: .; abundance: .; CDR3nt: TGTGCCAGCAGCTTGGATCCTGGGAGATCAGATACGCAGTATTTT; CDR3aa: CASSLDPGRSDTQYF
v_gene: TRBV7-8; j_gene: TRBJ1-5; len: 13; d_gene: .; abundance: .; CDR3nt: TGTGCCAGCGCCGGCAGCCTTAATCAGCCCCAGCATTTT; CDR3aa: CASAGSLNQPQHF
v_gene: TRBV9; j_gene: TRBJ2-1; len: 14; d_gene: .; abundance: .; CDR3nt: TGTGCCAGCAGCGCTCTCCGGACCCCGGGAGAGCAGTTCTTC; CDR3aa: CASSALRTPGEQFF
v_gene: TRBV4-3; j_gene: TRBJ2-7; len: 16; d_gene: .; abundance: .; CDR3nt: TGCGCCAGCAGCCAGACCCTCCTCGGGAGTACCTACGAGCAGTACTTC; CDR3aa: CASSQTLLGSTYEQYF
v_gene: TRBV7-6; j_gene: TRBJ1-5; len: 16; d_gene: .; abundance: .; CDR3nt: TGTGCCAGCAGCTTAGAGATTGGCAGGAACAATCAGCCCCAGCATTTT; CDR3aa: CASSLEIGRNNQPQHF
v_gene: TRBV29-1; j_gene: TRBJ1-4; len: 13; d_gene: .; abundance: .; CDR3nt: TGCAGCGTTCGAGGAGGTGATAATGAAAAACTGTTTTTT; CDR3aa: CSVRGGDNEKLFF
v_gene: TRBV5-4; j_gene: TRBJ2-7; len: 15; d_gene: TRBD2; abundance: .; CDR3nt: TGTGCCAGCAGCTTGATGGGCGGGAGGGCCCGCGAGCAGTACTTC; CDR3aa: CASSLMGGRAREQYF
v_gene: TRBV29-1; j_gene: TRBJ1-2; len: 13; d_gene: .; abundance: .; CDR3nt: TGCAGCGTTCATGAGGGGACCCTATATGGCTACACCTTC; CDR3aa: CSVHEGTLYGYTF
v_gene: TRBV11-2; j_gene: TRBJ2-7; len: 18; d_gene: TRBD1; abundance: once; CDR3nt: TGTGCCAGCAGCCCCATAAGCAGAGACAGGGGCCGGACCTACGAGCAGTACTTC; CDR3aa: CASSPISRDRGRTYEQYF
v_gene: TRBV27; j_gene: TRBJ2-1; len: 15; d_gene: TRBD1; abundance: .; CDR3nt: TGTGCCAGCAGGGGTGGAGGGACAGGAGTCAATGAGCAGTTCTTC; CDR3aa: CASRGGGTGVNEQFF
v_gene: TRBV27; j_gene: TRBJ2-3; len: 13; d_gene: .; abundance: .; CDR3nt: TGTGCCAGCAGTCCCTCATGGGCAGATACGCAGTATTTT; CDR3aa: CASSPSWADTQYF
v_gene: TRBV5-4; j_gene: TRBJ1-2; len: 14; d_gene: .; abundance: .; CDR3nt: TGTGCCAGCAGCTTGGTAGGGGCTGGCTATGGCTACACCTTC; CDR3aa: CASSLVGAGYGYTF
v_gene: TRBV10-3; j_gene: TRBJ2-7; len: 14; d_gene: .; abundance: .; CDR3nt: TGTGCCATCAGTGGTCAAGATGGGTCCTACGAGCAGTACTTC; CDR3aa: CAISGQDGSYEQYF
v_gene: TRBV2; j_gene: TRBJ1-2; len: 14; d_gene: .; abundance: .; CDR3nt: TGTGCCAGCAGTGAAGGCCGGGCGCTATATGGCTACACCTTC; CDR3aa: CASSEGRALYGYTF
v_gene: TRBV18; j_gene: TRBJ1-1; len: 13; d_gene: .; abundance: .; CDR3nt: TGTGCCAGCTCACCGGGCTTGACGTTCCAGGCTTTCTTT; CDR3aa: CASSPGLTFQAFF
v_gene: TRBV10-2; j_gene: TRBJ1-5; len: 14; d_gene: TRBD1; abundance: .; CDR3nt: TGCGCCAGCAGGACGACAGGGAACTATCAGCCCCAGCATTTT; CDR3aa: CASRTTGNYQPQHF
v_gene: TRBV6-1; j_gene: TRBJ2-7; len: 11; d_gene: .; abundance: .; CDR3nt: TGTGCCAGCAGTGAAATCCACGAGCAGTACTTC; CDR3aa: CASSEIHEQYF
v_gene: TRBV7-3; j_gene: TRBJ1-1; len: 16; d_gene: .; abundance: .; CDR3nt: TGTGCCAGCAGCTTAATAGCAAAATCCCAGAACACTGAAGCTTTCTTT; CDR3aa: CASSLIAKSQNTEAFF
v_gene: TRBV28; j_gene: TRBJ2-7; len: 10; d_gene: .; abundance: once; CDR3nt: TGTGCCAGCAGTTTGACTTCCACCTACTTC; CDR3aa: CASSLTSTYF
v_gene: TRBV14; j_gene: TRBJ1-2; len: 17; d_gene: .; abundance: .; CDR3nt: TGTGCCAGCAGCCAAGTAAGATTTGGCGCCGCTAACTATGGCTACACCTTC; CDR3aa: CASSQVRFGAANYGYTF
v_gene: TRBV5-6; j_gene: TRBJ2-5; len: 11; d_gene: .; abundance: .; CDR3nt: TGTGCCAGCAGCTTGTCGGAGACCCAGTACTTC; CDR3aa: CASSLSETQYF
v_gene: TRBV5-4; j_gene: TRBJ1-6; len: 16; d_gene: .; abundance: .; CDR3nt: TGTGCCAGCAGCTCTCCGGAGGGCGCCTATAATTCACCCCTCCACTTT; CDR3aa: CASSSPEGAYNSPLHF
v_gene: TRBV28; j_gene: TRBJ1-4; len: 14; d_gene: TRBD1; abundance: .; CDR3nt: TGTGCCAGCAGTACCCGACAGGGAGTGGAAAAACTGTTTTTT; CDR3aa: CASSTRQGVEKLFF
v_gene: TRBV24-1; j_gene: TRBJ2-1; len: 15; d_gene: TRBD2; abundance: .; CDR3nt: TGTGCCACCAGTGACTCATCCGGGACTAGCAATGAGCAGTTCTTC; CDR3aa: CATSDSSGTSNEQFF
v_gene: TRBV30; j_gene: TRBJ1-2; len: 11; d_gene: .; abundance: .; CDR3nt: TGTGCCGCTCGACTAAACTATGGCTACACCTTC; CDR3aa: CAARLNYGYTF
v_gene: TRBV19; j_gene: TRBJ2-1; len: 15; d_gene: TRBD2; abundance: .; CDR3nt: TGTGCCAGTAGTATACTAACTAGCGGGAGCAATGAGCAGTTCTTC; CDR3aa: CASSILTSGSNEQFF
v_gene: TRBV2; j_gene: TRBJ1-2; len: 13; d_gene: TRBD1; abundance: .; CDR3nt: TGTGCCCGAAGCGGGACAGTCCAATATGGCTACACCTTC; CDR3aa: CARSGTVQYGYTF
v_gene: TRBV6-2/TRBV6-3; j_gene: TRBJ1-1; len: 16; d_gene: .; abundance: .; CDR3nt: TGTGCCAGCAGTACCCCCCTCGAACCGGGACACGGGAAGGGACACTTT; CDR3aa: CASSTPLEPGHGKGHF
v_gene: TRBV7-3; j_gene: TRBJ1-1; len: 12; d_gene: .; abundance: .; CDR3nt: TGTGCCAGCGGACAACCGAACACTGAAGCTTTCTTT; CDR3aa: CASGQPNTEAFF
v_gene: TRBV5-1; j_gene: TRBJ1-4; len: 15; d_gene: TRBD1; abundance: few; CDR3nt: TGCGCCAGCAGCAAGGGCGGGACAGAAAATGAAAAACTGTTTTTT; CDR3aa: CASSKGGTENEKLFF
v_gene: TRBV7-9; j_gene: TRBJ2-2; len: 14; d_gene: .; abundance: .; CDR3nt: TGTGCCACGGCAGTGGGGGGGAACACCGGGGAGCTGTTTTTT; CDR3aa: CATAVGGNTGELFF
v_gene: TRBV6-5; j_gene: TRBJ1-5; len: 13; d_gene: .; abundance: few; CDR3nt: TGTGCCAGCAGGGCTCCCCTTATCTGGGCCCAGCATTTT; CDR3aa: CASRAPLIWAQHF
v_gene: TRBV19; j_gene: TRBJ1-2; len: 15; d_gene: TRBD1; abundance: .; CDR3nt: TGTGCCAGTAGTGCACGACAGGGAACTTCCTATGGCTACACCTTC; CDR3aa: CASSARQGTSYGYTF
v_gene: TRBV27; j_gene: TRBJ2-3; len: 12; d_gene: .; abundance: .; CDR3nt: TGTGCCAGCAGTCCAGGACCCCGGACGCAGTATTTT; CDR3aa: CASSPGPRTQYF